These T cell receptor beta chains were read from a single sample in a study of CD8 T cells in Susac syndrome. TCRdb recomputed calls from the immunoSEQ multiplex PCR reads with MiXCR, one row per CDR3 protein. The data contain tens of thousands of distinct CDR3 sequences, about 96% of them singletons. The specimen sequenced was CD8+ T cells from PBMCs. The receptors originated from a human donor with Susac syndrome. The conserved cysteine and the conserved F or W are not part of the CDR3 here.

TRBJ2-7 TRBV20-1 SAPTGANYEQY
TRBJ1-5 TRBV7-9 ASSSTGLGQPQH
TRBJ1-5 TRBV5-6 ASSLGGGDQPQH
TRBJ1-2 TRBV3-1 ASSQDPSRADEPGYT
TRBJ1-6 TRBV20-1 SARWSASSYNSPLH
TRBJ2-7 TRBV18 ASSPVGRAEQY
TRBJ1-2 TRBV20-1 SASGGSRSYT
TRBJ2-5 TRBV19 ASRDRGYGETQY
TRBJ1-5 TRBV5-6 ASSLAAGDQPQH
TRBJ2-7 TRBV5-1 ASSSETSQHYEQY
TRBJ2-7 TRBV4-2 ASSQDRALLYEQY
TRBJ2-5 TRBV2 ASSVQEETQY
TRBJ1-2 TRBV20-1 SARDRTGEGYGYT
TRBJ1-6 TRBV27 ASSLTHGGNNSPLH
TRBJ2-1 TRBV30 AWDRGFSYNEQF
TRBJ2-7 TRBV29-1 SVIGTGVTYEQY
TRBJ2-3 TRBV20-1 SARDGRETDTQY
TRBJ2-1 TRBV5-4 ASSQKSYNEQF
TRBJ2-5 TRBV5-4 ASSPTGGAGETQY
TRBJ1-5 TRBV20-1 SAAAGGNSNQPQH
TRBJ2-3 TRBV20-1 SARDPRDESPWGY
TRBJ2-4 TRBV11-1 ASYSGTGGIQY
TRBJ2-6 TRBV27 ASSQVSGANVLT
TRBJ1-2 TRBV20-1 SARNEYGYT
TRBJ2-7 TRBV29-1 SAASGDGYEQY
TRBJ2-7 TRBV3-1 ASSQDSGAPYEQY
TRBJ1-6 TRBV12-3/TRBV12-4 ASSLVAPITGSPLH
TRBJ1-1 TRBV4-3 ASSHVDGLSEAF
TRBJ1-2 TRBV12-3/TRBV12-4 ASSDREAYGYT
TRBJ2-7 TRBV11-2 ASSLDPRSARKTGGALSEQY
TRBJ2-1 TRBV20-1 SARDEVPGQTSYSYNEQF
TRBJ2-7 TRBV4-1 ASSQETGVVTYEQY
TRBJ2-3 TRBV25-1 ASSEYNPKGPDRGRSPDTQY
TRBJ1-1 TRBV29-1 SVAGGFTEAF
TRBJ2-5 TRBV7-9 ASSDARTGKSTQY
TRBJ2-7 TRBV9 ASTGAGDGPQY
TRBJ2-7 TRBV29-1 SVAKDLAYEQY
TRBJ2-2 TRBV3-1 ASSPFGGSGGNTGELF
TRBJ1-5 TRBV27 ASSFGSDQPQH
TRBJ2-1 TRBV6-2/TRBV6-3 ASMEGLYNEQF